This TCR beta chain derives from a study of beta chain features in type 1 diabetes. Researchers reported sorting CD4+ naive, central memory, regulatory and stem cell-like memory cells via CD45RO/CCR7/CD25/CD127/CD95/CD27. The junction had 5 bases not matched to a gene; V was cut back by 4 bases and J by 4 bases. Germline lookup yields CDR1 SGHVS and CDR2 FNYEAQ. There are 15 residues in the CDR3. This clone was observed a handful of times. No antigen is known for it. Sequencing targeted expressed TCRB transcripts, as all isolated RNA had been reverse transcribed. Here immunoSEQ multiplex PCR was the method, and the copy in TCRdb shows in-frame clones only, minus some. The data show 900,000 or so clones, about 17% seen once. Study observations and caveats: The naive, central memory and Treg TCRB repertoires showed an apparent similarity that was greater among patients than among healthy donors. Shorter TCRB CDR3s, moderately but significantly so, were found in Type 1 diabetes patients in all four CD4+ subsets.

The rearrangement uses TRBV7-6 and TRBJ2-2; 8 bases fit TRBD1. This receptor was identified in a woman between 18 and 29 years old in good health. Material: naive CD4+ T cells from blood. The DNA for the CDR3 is TGTGCCAGCAGCTCGGCAGGGGGCCCCACCGGGGAGCTGTTTTTT. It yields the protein CASSSAGGPTGELFF.